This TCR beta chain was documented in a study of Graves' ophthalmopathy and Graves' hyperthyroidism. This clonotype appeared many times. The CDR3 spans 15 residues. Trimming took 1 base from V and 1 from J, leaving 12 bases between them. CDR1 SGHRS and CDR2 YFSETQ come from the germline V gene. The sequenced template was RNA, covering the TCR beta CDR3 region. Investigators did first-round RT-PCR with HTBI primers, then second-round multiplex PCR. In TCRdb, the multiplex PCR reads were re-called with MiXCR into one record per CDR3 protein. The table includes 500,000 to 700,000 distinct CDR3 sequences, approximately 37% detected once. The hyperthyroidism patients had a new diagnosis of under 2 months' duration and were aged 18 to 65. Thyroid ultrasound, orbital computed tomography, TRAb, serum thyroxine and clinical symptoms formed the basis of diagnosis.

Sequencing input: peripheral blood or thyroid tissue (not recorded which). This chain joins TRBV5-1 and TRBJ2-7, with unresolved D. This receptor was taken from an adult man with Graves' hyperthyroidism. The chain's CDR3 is CASSLMGISSYEQYF. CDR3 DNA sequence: TGCGCCAGCAGCTTGATGGGCATATCTTCCTACGAGCAGTACTTC.